Reported below is one T cell receptor beta chain. Its cognate antigen is unknown. The data are from a study of vaccination and CD4 T cells after COVID-19. The treatment: approximately 10-day PBMC culture with coronavirus spike peptide pools or control peptides (ViraFEST assay). An Oncomine TCR Beta short-read assay was used to sequence the DNA from cultured CD4+ T cells. It was cultured CD4+ T cells from which genomic DNA was extracted. TCRdb independently ran MiXCR on the PCR reads; one entry per CDR3 protein. The sample includes fewer than 20,000 distinct CDR3 sequences, over 45% seen only once; the top ten take 12%. Germline V gene lookup returns CDR1 DFQATT and CDR2 SNEGSKA (reference sequence). With 7 bases removed from V and 6 bases from J, the gap between germline ends came to 22 bases. This CDR3 is 15 amino acids long.

The clonotype was recovered from a human donor who had recovered from COVID-19. V and J are TRBV20-1 and TRBJ1-5; no reliable D call. Sequenced sample: CD4+ T cells from blood, cultured in vitro. The CDR3: CSVTRSVALGQPQHF. The CDR3 nucleotides read TGCAGTGTAACGAGGAGCGTCGCCCTCGGTCAGCCCCAGCATTTT.